What follows describes a single TCR beta chain. The antigen is undetermined. Recipients boosted at about 4 weeks or about 12 weeks are pooled. This entry comes from a study of T cell responses to AZD1222 COVID-19 vaccine. General study results and limits: Unmutated regions of variants are reportedly targeted by nearly half of spike-specific TCRs. Among the donors, most were white British and more were female, and clonal diversity was possibly underestimated. Vaccine-related CD4 TCRs covered spike, predominating at 160-218 and 743-854.

V gave up 5 bases and J gave up 0 bases; unmatched junction bases: 8. From germline, CDR1 is SGHVS and CDR2 FQNEAQ. The CDR3 runs to 17 residues. Measured with immunoSEQ multiplex PCR; TCRdb has only the in-frame clones, and not every one. This table has 200,000 or so clones, approximately 94% appearing once. This chain uses TRBV7-8 with TRBJ1-3, with 9 bases identical to TRBD1. Sample: peripheral blood, taken 28 days after the second AZD1222 dose. This receptor was identified in an adult who received the AZD1222 COVID-19 vaccine. CDR3 amino acids: CASSPRDREASGNTIYF. CDR3 DNA sequence: TGTGCCAGCAGCCCCCGGGACAGGGAGGCCTCTGGAAACACCATATATTTT.